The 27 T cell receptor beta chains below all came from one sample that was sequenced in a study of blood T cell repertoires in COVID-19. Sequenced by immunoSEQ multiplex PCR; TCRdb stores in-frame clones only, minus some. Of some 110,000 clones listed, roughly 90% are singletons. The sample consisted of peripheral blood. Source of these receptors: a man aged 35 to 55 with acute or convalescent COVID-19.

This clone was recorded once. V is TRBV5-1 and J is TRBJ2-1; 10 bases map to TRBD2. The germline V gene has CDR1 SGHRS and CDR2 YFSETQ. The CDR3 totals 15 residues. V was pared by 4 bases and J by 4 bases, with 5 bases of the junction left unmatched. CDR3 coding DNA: TGCGCCAGCAGCCCCTCTAGCGGGAGTTACAATGAGCAGTTCTTC. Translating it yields CASSPSSGSYNEQFF.

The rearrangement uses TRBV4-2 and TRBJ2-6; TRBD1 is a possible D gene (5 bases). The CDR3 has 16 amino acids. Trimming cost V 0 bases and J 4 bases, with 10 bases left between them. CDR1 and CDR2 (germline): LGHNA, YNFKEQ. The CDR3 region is CASSQEFRVGANVLTF. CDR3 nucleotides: TGTGCCAGCAGCCAAGAATTCAGGGTCGGGGCCAACGTCCTGACTTTC.

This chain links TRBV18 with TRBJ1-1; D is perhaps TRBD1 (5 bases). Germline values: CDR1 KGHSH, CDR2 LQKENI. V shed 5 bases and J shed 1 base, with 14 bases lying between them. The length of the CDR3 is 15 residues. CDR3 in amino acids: CASSTSDTQNTEAFF. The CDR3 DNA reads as TGTGCCAGCTCAACGTCGGACACTCAGAACACTGAAGCTTTCTTT.

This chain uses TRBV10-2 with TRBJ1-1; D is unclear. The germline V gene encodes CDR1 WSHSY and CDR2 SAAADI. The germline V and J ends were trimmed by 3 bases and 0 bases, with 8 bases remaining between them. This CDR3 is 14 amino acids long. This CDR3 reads CASSDSSLNTEAFF. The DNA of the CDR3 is TGCGCCAGCAGTGATAGCAGCTTGAACACTGAAGCTTTCTTT.

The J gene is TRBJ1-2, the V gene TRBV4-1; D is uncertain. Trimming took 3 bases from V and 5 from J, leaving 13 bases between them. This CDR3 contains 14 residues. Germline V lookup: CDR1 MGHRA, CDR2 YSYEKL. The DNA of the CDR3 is TGCGCCAGCAGCCAGTCCTACGGGGTATATGGCTACACCTTC. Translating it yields CASSQSYGVYGYTF.

In DNA, the CDR3 is TGTGCCACCAGTGATGCGGGAAATAAGGGAGCCTACGAGCAGTACTTC. Protein sequence: CATSDAGNKGAYEQYF. The V call is TRBV24-1, the J call TRBJ2-7; maybe TRBD2 (6 bases). V was trimmed by 3 bases and J by 2 bases, leaving 16 bases between them. The CDR3 covers 16 residues. Germline-derived CDR1 and CDR2 are KGHDR and SFDVKD.

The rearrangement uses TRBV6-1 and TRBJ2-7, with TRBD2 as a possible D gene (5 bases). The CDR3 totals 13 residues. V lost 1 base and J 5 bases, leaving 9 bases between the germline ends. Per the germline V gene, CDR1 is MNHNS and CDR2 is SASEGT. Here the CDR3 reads CASSEVHGDEQYF. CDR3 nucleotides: TGTGCCAGCAGTGAAGTCCACGGGGACGAGCAGTACTTC.

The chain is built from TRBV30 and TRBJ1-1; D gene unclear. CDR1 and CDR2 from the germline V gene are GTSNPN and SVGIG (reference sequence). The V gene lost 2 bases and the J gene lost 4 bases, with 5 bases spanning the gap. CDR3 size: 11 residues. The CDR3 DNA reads TGTGCCTGGAGTACGCGCACTGAAGCTTTCTTT. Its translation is CAWSTRTEAFF.

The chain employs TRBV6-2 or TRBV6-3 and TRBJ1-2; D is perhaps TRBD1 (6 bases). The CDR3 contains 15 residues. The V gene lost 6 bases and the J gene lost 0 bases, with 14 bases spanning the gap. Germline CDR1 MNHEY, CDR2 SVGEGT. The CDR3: CASRPTGTTNYGYTF. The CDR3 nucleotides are TGTGCCAGCAGACCTACCGGGACAACTAACTATGGCTACACCTTC.

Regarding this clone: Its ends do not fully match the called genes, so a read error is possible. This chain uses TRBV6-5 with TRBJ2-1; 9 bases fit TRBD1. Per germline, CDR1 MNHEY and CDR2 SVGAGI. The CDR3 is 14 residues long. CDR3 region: CASTPGTGYNGQFF. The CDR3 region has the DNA TGTGCCAGCACCCCCGGGACAGGGTACAATGGGCAGTTCTTC.

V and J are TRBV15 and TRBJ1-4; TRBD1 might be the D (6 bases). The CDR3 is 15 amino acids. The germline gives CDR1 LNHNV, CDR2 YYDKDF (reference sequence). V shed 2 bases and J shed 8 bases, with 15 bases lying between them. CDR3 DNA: TGTGCCACCAGCAGAATCGGACAGTTCCGGGAAAAACTGTTTTTT. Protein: CATSRIGQFREKLFF.

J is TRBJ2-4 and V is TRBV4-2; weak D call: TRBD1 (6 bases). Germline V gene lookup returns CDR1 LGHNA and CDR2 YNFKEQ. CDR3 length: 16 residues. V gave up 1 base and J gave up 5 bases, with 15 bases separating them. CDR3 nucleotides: TGTGCCAGCAGCCAAGTAACATTGGGGGCCCAAAACATTCAGTACTTC. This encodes CASSQVTLGAQNIQYF.

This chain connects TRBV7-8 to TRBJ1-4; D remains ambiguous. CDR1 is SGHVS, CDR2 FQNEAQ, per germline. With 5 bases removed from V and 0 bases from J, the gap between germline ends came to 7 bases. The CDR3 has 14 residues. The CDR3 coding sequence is TGTGCCAGCAGCCACACAGCAACTAATGAAAAACTGTTTTTT. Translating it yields CASSHTATNEKLFF.

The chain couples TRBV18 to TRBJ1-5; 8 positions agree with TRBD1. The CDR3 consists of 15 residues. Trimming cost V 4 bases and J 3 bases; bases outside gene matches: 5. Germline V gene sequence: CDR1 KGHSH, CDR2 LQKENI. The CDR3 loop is CASSRGTGSNQPQHF. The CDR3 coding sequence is TGTGCCAGCTCACGCGGGACAGGTTCCAATCAGCCCCAGCATTTT.

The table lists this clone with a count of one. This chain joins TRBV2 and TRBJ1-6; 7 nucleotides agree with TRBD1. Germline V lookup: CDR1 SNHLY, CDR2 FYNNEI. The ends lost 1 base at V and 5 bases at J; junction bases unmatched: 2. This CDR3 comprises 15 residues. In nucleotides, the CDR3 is TGTGCCAGCAGTGAAGTGACAGGGAATAATTCACCCCTCCACTTT. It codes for CASSEVTGNNSPLHF.

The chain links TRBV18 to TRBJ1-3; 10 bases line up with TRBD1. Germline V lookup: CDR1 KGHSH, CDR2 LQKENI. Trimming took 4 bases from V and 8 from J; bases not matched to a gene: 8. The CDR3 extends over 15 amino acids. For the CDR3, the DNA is TGTGCCAGCTCACGGGGACAGGGGAGTGAATACACCATATATTTT. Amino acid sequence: CASSRGQGSEYTIYF.

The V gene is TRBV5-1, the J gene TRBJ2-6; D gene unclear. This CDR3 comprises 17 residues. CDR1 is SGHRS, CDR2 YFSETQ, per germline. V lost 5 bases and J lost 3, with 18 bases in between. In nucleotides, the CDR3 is TGCGCCAGCAGTGTGCCGGAGCAATCTTTTGGGGCCAACGTCCTGACTTTC. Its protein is CASSVPEQSFGANVLTF.

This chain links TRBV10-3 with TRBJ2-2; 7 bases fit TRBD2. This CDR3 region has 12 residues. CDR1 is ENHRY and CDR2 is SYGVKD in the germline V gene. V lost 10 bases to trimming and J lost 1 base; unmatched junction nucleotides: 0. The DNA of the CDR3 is TGTGCCAGCGGGGGGAACACCGGGGAGCTGTTTTTT. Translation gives CASGGNTGELFF.

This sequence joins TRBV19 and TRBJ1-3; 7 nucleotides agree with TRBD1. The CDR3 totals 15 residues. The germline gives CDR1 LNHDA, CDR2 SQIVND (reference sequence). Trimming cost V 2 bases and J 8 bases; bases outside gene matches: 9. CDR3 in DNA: TGTGCCAGTAGTATACCGGCAGGGGGTCGGGACACCATATATTTT. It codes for CASSIPAGGRDTIYF.

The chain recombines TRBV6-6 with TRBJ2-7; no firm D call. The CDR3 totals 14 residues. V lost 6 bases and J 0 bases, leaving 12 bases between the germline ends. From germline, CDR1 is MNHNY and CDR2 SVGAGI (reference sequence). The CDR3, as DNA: TGTGCCAGCAGCCGAACCCTCAGCTCCTACGAGCAGTACTTC. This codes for CASSRTLSSYEQYF.

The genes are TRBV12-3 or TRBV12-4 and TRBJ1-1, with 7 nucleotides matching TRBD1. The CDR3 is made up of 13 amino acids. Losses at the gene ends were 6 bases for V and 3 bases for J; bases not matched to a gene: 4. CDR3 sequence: CASRQGQYTEAFF. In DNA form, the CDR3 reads TGTGCCAGCAGACAGGGACAGTACACTGAAGCTTTCTTT.

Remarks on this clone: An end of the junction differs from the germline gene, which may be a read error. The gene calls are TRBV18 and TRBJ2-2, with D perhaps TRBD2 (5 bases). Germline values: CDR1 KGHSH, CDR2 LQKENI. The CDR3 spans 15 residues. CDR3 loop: CASSPRLTNPGELFF. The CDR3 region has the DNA TGTGCCAGCTCACCACGACTAACGAACCCCGGGGAGCTGTTTTTT.

CDR3 DNA: TGTGCCAGCAGAGGACAGGGGGCCACTGAAGCTTTCTTT. It codes for CASRGQGATEAFF. The chain has TRBV12-3 or TRBV12-4 and TRBJ1-1; 11 positions match TRBD1. The CDR3 has 13 residues. After removal of 6 bases from V and 4 bases from J, the junction contained 1 base not matched to a gene.

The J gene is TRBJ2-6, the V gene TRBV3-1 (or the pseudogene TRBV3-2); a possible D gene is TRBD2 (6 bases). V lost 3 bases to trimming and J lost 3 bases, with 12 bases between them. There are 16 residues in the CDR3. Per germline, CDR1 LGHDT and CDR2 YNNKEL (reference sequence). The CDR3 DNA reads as TGTGCCAGCAGCCAGTGGAGGCGGGGTGGGGCCAACGTCCTGACTTTC. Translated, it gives CASSQWRRGGANVLTF.

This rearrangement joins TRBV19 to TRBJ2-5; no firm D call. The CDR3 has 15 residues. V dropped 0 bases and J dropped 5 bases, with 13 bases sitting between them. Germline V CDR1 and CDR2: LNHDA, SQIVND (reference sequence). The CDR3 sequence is CASSIDSELRETQYF. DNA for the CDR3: TGTGCCAGTAGTATAGATTCGGAGCTCCGGGAGACCCAGTACTTC.

The CDR3 here is CASTGTGGNSPLHF. The CDR3 coding sequence is TGTGCCAGTACCGGGACAGGGGGAAATTCACCCCTCCACTTT. This chain uses TRBV19 with TRBJ1-6; TRBD1 aligns across 11 bases. CDR1 and CDR2 from the germline V gene are LNHDA and SQIVND (reference sequence). The trim removed 7 bases at V and 7 bases at J, leaving 3 bases unmatched. The CDR3 runs 14 residues.

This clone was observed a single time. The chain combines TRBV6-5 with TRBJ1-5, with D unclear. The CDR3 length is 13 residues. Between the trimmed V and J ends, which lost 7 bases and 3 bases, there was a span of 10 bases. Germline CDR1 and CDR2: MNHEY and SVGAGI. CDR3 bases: TGTGCCAGCATGCGGGGAGACAATCAGCCCCAGCATTTT. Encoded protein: CASMRGDNQPQHF.